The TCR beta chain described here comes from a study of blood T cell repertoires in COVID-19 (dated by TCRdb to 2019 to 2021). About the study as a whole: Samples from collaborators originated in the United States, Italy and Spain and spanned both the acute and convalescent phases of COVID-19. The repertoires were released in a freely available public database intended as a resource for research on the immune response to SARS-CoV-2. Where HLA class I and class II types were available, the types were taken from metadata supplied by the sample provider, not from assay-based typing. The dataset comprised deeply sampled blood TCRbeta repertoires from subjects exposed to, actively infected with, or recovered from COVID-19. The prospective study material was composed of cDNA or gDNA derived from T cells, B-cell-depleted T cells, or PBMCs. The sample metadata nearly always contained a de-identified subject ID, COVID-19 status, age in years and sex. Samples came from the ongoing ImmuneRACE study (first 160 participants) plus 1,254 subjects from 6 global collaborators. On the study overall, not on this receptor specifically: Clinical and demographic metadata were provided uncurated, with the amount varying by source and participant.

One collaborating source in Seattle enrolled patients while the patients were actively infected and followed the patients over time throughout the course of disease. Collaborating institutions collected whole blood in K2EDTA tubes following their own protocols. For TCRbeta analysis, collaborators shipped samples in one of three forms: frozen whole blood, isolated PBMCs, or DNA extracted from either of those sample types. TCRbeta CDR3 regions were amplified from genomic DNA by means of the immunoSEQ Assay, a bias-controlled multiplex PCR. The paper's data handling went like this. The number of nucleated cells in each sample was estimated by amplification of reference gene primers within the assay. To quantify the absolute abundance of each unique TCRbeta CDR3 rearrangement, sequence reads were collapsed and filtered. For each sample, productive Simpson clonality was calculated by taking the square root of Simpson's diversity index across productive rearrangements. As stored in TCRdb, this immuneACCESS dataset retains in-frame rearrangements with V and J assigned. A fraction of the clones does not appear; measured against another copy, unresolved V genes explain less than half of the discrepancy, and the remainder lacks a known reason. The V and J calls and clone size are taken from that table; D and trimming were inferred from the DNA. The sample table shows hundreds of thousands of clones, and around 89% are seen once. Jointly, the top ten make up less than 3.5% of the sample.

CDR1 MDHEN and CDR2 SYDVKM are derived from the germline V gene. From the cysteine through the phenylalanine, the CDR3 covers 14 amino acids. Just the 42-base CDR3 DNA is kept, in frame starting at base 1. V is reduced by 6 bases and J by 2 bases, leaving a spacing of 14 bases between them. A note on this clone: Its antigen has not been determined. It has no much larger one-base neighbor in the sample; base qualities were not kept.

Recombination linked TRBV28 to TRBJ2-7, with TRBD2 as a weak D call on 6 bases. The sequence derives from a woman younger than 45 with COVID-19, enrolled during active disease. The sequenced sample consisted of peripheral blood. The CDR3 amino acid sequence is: CASRLVGGTYEQYF. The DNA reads TGTGCCAGCAGATTGGTCGGGGGAACCTACGAGCAGTACTTC.